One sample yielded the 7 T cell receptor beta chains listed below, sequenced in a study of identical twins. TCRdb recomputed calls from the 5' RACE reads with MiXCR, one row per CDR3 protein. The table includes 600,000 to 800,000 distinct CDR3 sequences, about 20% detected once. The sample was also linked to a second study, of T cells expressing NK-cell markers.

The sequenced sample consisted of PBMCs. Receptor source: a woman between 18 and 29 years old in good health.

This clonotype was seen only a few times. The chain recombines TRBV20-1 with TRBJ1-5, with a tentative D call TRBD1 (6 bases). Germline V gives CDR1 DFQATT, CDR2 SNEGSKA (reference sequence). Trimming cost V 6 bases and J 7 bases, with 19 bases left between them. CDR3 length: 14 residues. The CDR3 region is CSASRQGHGQPQHF. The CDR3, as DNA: TGCAGTGCCTCGCGTCAGGGGCATGGGCAGCCCCAGCATTTT.

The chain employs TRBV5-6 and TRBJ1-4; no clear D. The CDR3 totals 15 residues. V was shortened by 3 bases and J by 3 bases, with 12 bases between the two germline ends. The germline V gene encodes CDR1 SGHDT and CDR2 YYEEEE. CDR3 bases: TGTGCCAGCAGCTCCGTGGTAGCAGCTAATGAAAAACTGTTTTTT. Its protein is CASSSVVAANEKLFF.

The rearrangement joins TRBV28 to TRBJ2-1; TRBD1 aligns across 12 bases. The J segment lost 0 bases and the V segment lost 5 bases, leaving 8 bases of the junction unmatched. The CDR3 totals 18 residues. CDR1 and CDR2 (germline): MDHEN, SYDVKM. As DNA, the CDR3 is TGTGCCAGCAGTGGAGCGGGACAGGGGGCTAGCTCCTACAATGAGCAGTTCTTC. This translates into CASSGAGQGASSYNEQFF.

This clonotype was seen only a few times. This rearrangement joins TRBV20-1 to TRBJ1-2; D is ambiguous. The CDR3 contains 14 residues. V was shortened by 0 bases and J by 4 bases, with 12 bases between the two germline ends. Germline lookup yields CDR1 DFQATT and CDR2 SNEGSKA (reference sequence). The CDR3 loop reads CSARDPGSSYGYTF. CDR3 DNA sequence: TGCAGTGCTAGAGATCCCGGAAGCTCCTATGGCTACACCTTC.

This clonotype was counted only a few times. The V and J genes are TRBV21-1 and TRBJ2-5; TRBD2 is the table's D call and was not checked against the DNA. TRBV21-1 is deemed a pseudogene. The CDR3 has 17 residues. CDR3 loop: CASSPPRGLAGRETQYF. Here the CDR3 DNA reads TGTGCCAGCAGCCCTCCGCGAGGGCTAGCGGGGAGGGAGACCCAGTACTTC.

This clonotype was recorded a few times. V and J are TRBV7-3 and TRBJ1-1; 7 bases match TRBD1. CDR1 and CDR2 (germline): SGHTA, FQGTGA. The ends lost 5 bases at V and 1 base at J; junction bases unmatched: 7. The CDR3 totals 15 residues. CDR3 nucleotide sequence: TGTGCCAGCAGCCGCGGGACAGCTGGGAACACTGAAGCTTTCTTT. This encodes CASSRGTAGNTEAFF.

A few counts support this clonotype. CDR3 nucleotides: TGTGCCAGCACCGACCCCGTAGTGGATGAGCAGTTCTTC. Amino acid sequence: CASTDPVVDEQFF. The chain recombines TRBV27 with TRBJ2-1; no clear D. Germline V gene sequence: CDR1 MNHEY, CDR2 SMNVEV (reference sequence). V was clipped by 7 bases and J by 8 bases, with 15 bases between them. The CDR3 has 13 residues.